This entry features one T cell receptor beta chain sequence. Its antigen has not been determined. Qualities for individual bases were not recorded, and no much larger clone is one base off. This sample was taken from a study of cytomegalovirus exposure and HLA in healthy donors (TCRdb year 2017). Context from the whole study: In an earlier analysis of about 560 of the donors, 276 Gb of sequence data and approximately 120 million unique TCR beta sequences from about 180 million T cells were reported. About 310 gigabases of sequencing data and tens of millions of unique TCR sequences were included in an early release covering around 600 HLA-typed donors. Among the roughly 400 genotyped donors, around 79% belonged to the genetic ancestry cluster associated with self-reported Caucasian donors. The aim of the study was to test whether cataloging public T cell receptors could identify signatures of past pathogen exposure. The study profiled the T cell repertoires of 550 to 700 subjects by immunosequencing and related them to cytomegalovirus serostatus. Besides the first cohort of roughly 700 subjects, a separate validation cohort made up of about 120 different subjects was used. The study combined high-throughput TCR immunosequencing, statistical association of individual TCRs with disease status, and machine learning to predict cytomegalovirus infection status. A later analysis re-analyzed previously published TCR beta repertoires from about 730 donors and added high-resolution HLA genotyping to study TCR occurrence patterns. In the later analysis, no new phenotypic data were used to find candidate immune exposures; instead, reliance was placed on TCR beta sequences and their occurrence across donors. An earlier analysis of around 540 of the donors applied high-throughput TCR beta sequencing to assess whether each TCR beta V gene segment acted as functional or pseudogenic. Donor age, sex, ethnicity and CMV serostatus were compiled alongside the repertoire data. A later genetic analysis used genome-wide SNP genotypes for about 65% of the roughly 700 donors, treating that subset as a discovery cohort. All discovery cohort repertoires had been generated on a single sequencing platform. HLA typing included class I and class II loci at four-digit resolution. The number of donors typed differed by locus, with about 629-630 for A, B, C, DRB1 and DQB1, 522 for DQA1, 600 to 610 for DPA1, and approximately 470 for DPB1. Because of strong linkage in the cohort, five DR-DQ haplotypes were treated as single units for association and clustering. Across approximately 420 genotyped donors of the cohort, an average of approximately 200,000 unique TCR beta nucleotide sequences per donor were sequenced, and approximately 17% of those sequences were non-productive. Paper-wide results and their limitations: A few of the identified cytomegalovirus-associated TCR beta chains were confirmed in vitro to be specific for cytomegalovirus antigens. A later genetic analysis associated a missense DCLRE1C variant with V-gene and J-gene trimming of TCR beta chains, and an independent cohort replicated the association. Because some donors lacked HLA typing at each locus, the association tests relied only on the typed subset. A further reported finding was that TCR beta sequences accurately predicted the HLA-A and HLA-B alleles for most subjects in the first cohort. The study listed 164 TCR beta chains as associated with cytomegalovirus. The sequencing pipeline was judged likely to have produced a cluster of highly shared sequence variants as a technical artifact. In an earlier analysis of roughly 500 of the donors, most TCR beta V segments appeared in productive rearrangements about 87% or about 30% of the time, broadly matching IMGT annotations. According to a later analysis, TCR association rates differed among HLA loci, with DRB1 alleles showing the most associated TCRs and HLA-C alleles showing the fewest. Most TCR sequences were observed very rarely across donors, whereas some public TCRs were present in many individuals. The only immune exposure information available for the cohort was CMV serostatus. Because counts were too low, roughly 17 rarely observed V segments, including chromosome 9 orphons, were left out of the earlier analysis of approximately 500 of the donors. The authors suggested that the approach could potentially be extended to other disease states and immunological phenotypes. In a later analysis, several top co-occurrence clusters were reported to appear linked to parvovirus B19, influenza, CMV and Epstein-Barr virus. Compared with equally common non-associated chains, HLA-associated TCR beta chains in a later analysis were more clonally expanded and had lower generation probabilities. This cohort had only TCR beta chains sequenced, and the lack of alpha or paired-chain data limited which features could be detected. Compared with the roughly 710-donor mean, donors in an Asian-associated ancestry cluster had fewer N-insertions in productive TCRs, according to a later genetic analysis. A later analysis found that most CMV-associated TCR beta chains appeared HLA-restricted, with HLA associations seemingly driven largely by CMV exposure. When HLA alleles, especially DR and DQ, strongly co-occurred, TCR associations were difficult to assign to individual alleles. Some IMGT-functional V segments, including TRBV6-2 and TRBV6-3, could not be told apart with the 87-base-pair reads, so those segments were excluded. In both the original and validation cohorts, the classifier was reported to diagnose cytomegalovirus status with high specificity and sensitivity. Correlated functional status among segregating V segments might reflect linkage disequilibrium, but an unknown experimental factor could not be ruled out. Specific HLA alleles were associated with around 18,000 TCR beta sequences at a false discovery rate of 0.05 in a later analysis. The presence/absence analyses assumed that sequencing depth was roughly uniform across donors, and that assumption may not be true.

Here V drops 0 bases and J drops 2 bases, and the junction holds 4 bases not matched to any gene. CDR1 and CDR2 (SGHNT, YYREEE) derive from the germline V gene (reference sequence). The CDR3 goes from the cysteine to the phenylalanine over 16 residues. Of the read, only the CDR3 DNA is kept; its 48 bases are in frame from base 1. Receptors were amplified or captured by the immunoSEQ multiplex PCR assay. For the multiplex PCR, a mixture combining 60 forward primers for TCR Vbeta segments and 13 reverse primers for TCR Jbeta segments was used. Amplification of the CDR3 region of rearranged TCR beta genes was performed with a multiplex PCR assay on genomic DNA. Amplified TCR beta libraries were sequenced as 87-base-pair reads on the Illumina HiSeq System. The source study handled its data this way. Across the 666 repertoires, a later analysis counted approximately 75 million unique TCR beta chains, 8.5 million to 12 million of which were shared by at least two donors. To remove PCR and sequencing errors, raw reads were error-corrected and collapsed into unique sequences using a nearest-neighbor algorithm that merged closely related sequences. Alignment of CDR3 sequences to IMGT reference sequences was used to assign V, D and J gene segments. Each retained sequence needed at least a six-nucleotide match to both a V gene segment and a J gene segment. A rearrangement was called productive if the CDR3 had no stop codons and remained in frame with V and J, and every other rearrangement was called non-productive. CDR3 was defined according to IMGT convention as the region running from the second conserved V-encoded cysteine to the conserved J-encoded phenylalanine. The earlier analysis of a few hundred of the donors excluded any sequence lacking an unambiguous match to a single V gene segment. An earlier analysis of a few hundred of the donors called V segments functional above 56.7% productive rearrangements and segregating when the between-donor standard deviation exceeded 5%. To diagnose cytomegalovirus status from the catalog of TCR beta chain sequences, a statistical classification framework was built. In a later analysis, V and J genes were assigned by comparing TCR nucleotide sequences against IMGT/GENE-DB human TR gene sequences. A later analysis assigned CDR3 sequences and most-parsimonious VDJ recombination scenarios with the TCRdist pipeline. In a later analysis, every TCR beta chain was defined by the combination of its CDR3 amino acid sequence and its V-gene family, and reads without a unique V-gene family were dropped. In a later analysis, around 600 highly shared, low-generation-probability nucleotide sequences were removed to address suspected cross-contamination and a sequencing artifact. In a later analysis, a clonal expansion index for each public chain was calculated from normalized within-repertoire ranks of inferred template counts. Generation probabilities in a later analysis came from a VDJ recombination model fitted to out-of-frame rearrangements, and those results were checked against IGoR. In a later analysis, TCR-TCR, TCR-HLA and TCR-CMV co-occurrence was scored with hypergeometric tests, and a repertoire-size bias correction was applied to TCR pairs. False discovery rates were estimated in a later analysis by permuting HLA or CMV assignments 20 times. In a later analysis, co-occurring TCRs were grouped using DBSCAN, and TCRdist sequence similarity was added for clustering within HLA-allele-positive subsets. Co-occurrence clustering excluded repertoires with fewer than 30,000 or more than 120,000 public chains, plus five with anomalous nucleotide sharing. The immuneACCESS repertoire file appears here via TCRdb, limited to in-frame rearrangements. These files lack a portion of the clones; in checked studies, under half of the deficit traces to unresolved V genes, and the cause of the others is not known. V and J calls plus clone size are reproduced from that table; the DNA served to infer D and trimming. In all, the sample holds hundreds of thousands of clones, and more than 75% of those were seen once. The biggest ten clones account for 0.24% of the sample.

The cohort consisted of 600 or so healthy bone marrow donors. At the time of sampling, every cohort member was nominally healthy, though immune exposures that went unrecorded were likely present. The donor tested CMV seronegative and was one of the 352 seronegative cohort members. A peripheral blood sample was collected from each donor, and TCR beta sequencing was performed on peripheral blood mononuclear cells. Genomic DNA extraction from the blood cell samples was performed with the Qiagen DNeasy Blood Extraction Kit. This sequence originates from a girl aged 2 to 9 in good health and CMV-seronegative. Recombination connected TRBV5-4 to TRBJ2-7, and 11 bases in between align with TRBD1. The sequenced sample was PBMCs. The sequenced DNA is TGTGCCAGCAGCTTGGGGGGACAGGGGGAAACCTACGAGCAGTACTTC. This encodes CASSLGGQGETYEQYF.